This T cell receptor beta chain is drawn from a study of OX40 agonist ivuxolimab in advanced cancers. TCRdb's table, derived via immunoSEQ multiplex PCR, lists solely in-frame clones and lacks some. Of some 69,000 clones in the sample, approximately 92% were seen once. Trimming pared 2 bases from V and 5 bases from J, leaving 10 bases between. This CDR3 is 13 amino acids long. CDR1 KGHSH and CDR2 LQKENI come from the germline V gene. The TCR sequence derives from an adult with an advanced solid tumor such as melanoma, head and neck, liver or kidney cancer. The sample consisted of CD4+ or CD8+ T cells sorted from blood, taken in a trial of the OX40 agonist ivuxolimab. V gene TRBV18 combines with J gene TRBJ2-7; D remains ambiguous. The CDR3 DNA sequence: TGTGCCAGCTCACCAAACTACGGCGACGAGCAGTACTTC. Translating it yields CASSPNYGDEQYF. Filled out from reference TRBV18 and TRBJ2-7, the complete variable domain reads NAGVMQNPRHLVRRRGQEARLRCSPMKGHSHVYWYRQLPEEGLKFMVYLQKENIIDESGMPKERFSAEFPKEGPSILRIQQVVRGDSAAYFCASSPNYGDEQYFGPGTRLTVT.